These T cell receptor beta chains were read from a single sample in a study of CD8 T cells in Susac syndrome. TCRdb reprocessed the immunoSEQ multiplex PCR reads via MiXCR and lists one record per CDR3 protein. The data show 150,000 to 180,000 distinct CDR3 sequences, 85% to 95% seen once. The sequenced sample consisted of CD4+ T cells from PBMCs. The receptors here all came from a human donor with Susac syndrome. The CDR3 runs from the conserved cysteine through the conserved F or W.

v_call cdr3_aa
TRBV18 CASSPGQGLNQPQHF
TRBV5-1 CASSFTSGMDTEAFF
TRBV9 CASSAGRGGKGYTF
TRBV29-1 CSVDTGAKGYTF
TRBV25-1 CASSEARGRTEAFF
TRBV14 CASSDGWSNQPQHF
TRBV20-1 CSARPDPTYNEQFF
TRBV5-1 CASSFAGMYEQYF
TRBV5-1 CASSPLPATNEKLFF
TRBV29-1 CSVEGALGTATYF
TRBV6-2/TRBV6-3 CASSLRASSETQYF
TRBV29-1 CSVRSAGGPDTQYF
TRBV20-1 CSASPGVMNTEAFF